A single sample gave rise to the 10 T cell receptor beta chains below, sequenced in a study of blood T cell repertoires in COVID-19. Sequencing was performed with immunoSEQ multiplex PCR; in TCRdb, only in-frame clones are kept and a portion is missing. The data show some 300,000 clones, around 84% seen once. Sequences were obtained from peripheral blood. The receptor set was obtained from a man between 65 and 85 years old with acute or convalescent COVID-19.

The chain couples TRBV5-1 to TRBJ2-1; D unclear. This CDR3 has 14 residues. V shed 4 bases and J shed 4 bases, with 12 bases lying between them. The germline V gene encodes CDR1 SGHRS and CDR2 YFSETQ. DNA for the CDR3: TGCGCCAGCAGCCCCCAGTCCCCTTACAATGAGCAGTTCTTC. Encoded protein: CASSPQSPYNEQFF.

V and J are TRBV5-1 and TRBJ2-3; 7 nucleotides match TRBD2. The germline CDR1 and CDR2 sequences are SGHRS and YFSETQ. Losses at the gene ends were 3 bases for V and 1 base for J; bases not matched to a gene: 5. The CDR3 sequence is 15 residues long. Here the CDR3 DNA reads TGCGCCAGCAGCTCTTGGGCGGGGGGCACAGATACGCAGTATTTT. Protein product: CASSSWAGGTDTQYF.

This chain links TRBV25-1 with TRBJ1-6; 7 nucleotides agree with TRBD1. Trimming cost V 2 bases and J 11 bases; bases outside gene matches: 9. The CDR3 runs to 15 residues. CDR1 MGHDK and CDR2 SYGVNS come from the germline V gene. DNA for the CDR3: TGTGCCAGCAGTGAAAACAAGGGGGCGTTCCCACCCCTCCACTTT. This codes for CASSENKGAFPPLHF.

This sequence joins TRBV5-5 and TRBJ1-2; tentative D call: TRBD1 (5 bases). V was pared by 0 bases and J by 4 bases, with 16 bases between. CDR3 length equals 16 residues. Looked up from germline, CDR1 is SGHKS and CDR2 is YYEKEE (reference sequence). CDR3 sequence: CASSLAGGLGGYGYTF. The CDR3 nucleotides read TGTGCCAGCAGCTTGGCCGGCGGGTTGGGGGGCTATGGCTACACCTTC.

The CDR3, as DNA: TGTGCCAGCAGCCGGAAGGGTTCCCCAGGGGGGACCGGGGAGCTGTTTTTT. This encodes CASSRKGSPGGTGELFF. The chain is built from TRBV14 and TRBJ2-2; tentatively, D is TRBD1 (7 bases). This CDR3 has 17 residues. Trimming cost V 4 bases and J 5 bases, with 20 bases left between them. Germline V gene data show CDR1 as SGHDN and CDR2 as FVKESK. Supplemented by reference TRBV14 and TRBJ2-2, the full variable domain reads EAGVTQFPSHSVIEKGQTVTLRCDPISGHDNLYWYRRVMGKEIKFLLHFVKESKQDESGMPNNRFLAERTGGTYSTLKVQPAELEDSGVYFCASSRKGSPGGTGELFFGEGSRLTVL.

The chain links TRBV7-3 to TRBJ2-5, with TRBD2 as a possible D gene (5 bases). Germline loops: CDR1 SGHTA, CDR2 FQGTGA. V was clipped by 2 bases and J by 4 bases, with 8 bases between them. This CDR3 contains 13 residues. CDR3 loop: CASSLGGRETQYF. The CDR3 DNA reads TGTGCCAGCAGCTTAGGAGGTAGAGAGACCCAGTACTTC.

In nucleotides, the CDR3 is TGCAGTGCTAGTCACGGGATTAGCAATCAGCCCCAGCATTTT. Its protein product is CSASHGISNQPQHF. The chain uses TRBV20-1 and TRBJ1-5, with unresolved D. Germline CDR1 is DFQATT and CDR2 is SNEGSKA (reference sequence). The CDR3 loop spans 14 amino acids. The V gene lost 3 bases and the J gene lost 0 bases, with 9 bases spanning the gap.

V is TRBV7-2 and J is TRBJ2-1, with TRBD2 identical over 8 bases. V was pared by 3 bases and J by 9 bases, with 7 bases of the junction left unmatched. The CDR3 spans 14 residues. Per germline, CDR1 SGHTA and CDR2 FQGNSA. The CDR3 sequence: CASSFTGTRPEQFF. The CDR3 DNA reads TGTGCCAGCAGCTTCACCGGGACTAGGCCTGAGCAGTTCTTC.

This chain links TRBV11-2 with TRBJ2-1; 8 positions agree with TRBD1. The CDR3 is 15 amino acids. The germline CDR1 and CDR2 sequences are SGHAT and FQNNGV. V shed 5 bases, J shed 4 bases, and the junction held 7 bases outside the gene matches. The chain's CDR3 is CASSGGTGSYNEQFF. The CDR3 DNA follows: TGTGCCAGCAGCGGAGGGACAGGATCTTACAATGAGCAGTTCTTC. Based on the CDR3 plus reference TRBV11-2 and TRBJ2-1, the full variable domain is EAGVAQSPRYKIIEKRQSVAFWCNPISGHATLYWYQQILGQGPKLLIQFQNNGVVDDSQLPKDRFSAERLKGVDSTLKIQPAKLEDSAVYLCASSGGTGSYNEQFFGPGTRLTVL.

This chain uses TRBV19 with TRBJ1-5; 7 bases fit TRBD1. The CDR3 consists of 14 residues. Germline V lookup: CDR1 LNHDA, CDR2 SQIVND (reference sequence). V was pared by 7 bases and J by 1 base, with 4 bases of the junction left unmatched. This CDR3 is CASTLTGSNQPQHF. The CDR3 DNA is TGTGCCAGTACCCTGACAGGGAGCAATCAGCCCCAGCATTTT.